The 5 T cell receptor beta chains below all came from one sample that was sequenced in a study of memory CD4+ T cells and cytomegalovirus serostatus. TCRdb's copy holds only in-frame clones and misses some; the assay was immunoSEQ multiplex PCR. The table lists roughly 49,000 clones, approximately 78% of them singletons. The sort gate was single viable CD3+CD4+CD8-CD45RO+ cells for memory CD4+ T cells. Sequencing was performed on memory CD4+ T cells from blood. These receptors were taken from an adult in good health and CMV-seronegative.

The J gene is TRBJ1-2, the V gene TRBV4-3, with 7 nucleotides matching TRBD1. The V gene's germline CDR1 is LGHNA and CDR2 YSLEER. Trimming at V came to 1 base and at J to 4 bases, leaving 3 bases not matched to a gene. The CDR3 contains 14 residues. CDR3 sequence (DNA): TGCGCCAGCAGCCAAGGGGGACAGCTCTATGGCTACACCTTC. Translating gives CASSQGGQLYGYTF.

This sequence joins TRBV28 and TRBJ1-1, with D hard to call. The length of the CDR3 is 11 residues. Trimming took off 5 bases at V and 3 bases at J, with 4 bases between the two ends. Germline CDR1 is MDHEN and CDR2 is SYDVKM. The CDR3 bases are TGTGCCAGCAGTCGTTACACTGAAGCTTTCTTT. Its protein is CASSRYTEAFF. The full variable domain, completed using reference TRBV28 and TRBJ1-1, is DVKVTQSSRYLVKRTGEKVFLECVQDMDHENMFWYRQDPGLGLRLIYFSYDVKMKEKGDIPEGYSVSREKKERFSLILESASTNQTSMYLCASSRYTEAFFGQGTRLTVV.

The chain has TRBV4-3 and TRBJ2-6; no firm D call. Trimming took off 0 bases at V and 0 bases at J, with 9 bases between the two ends. The germline gives CDR1 LGHNA, CDR2 YSLEER. This CDR3 spans 17 amino acids. The CDR3 loop reads CASSQDGSSSGANVLTF. CDR3 sequence (DNA): TGCGCCAGCAGCCAAGACGGCAGTAGCTCTGGGGCCAACGTCCTGACTTTC.

This chain connects TRBV20-1 to TRBJ2-3, with unresolved D. The DNA matches TRBJ1-5 better at its end, which makes the J call doubtful. CDR1 DFQATT and CDR2 SNEGSKA come from the germline V gene (reference sequence). The CDR3 has 11 amino acids. CDR3 in DNA: TGCAGTGCTAGTAGACTAGCGGGGCAGCATTTT. Protein product: CSASRLAGQHF.

This chain uses TRBV5-1 with TRBJ2-2; D call uncertain. Germline V lookup: CDR1 SGHRS, CDR2 YFSETQ. There are 15 residues in the CDR3. Trimming shortened V by 7 bases and J by 1 base, and 14 bases separated the two germline ends. CDR3 nucleotide sequence: TGCGCCAGCGGACGTCGCGGCGGGAACACCGGGGAGCTGTTTTTT. This codes for CASGRRGGNTGELFF.